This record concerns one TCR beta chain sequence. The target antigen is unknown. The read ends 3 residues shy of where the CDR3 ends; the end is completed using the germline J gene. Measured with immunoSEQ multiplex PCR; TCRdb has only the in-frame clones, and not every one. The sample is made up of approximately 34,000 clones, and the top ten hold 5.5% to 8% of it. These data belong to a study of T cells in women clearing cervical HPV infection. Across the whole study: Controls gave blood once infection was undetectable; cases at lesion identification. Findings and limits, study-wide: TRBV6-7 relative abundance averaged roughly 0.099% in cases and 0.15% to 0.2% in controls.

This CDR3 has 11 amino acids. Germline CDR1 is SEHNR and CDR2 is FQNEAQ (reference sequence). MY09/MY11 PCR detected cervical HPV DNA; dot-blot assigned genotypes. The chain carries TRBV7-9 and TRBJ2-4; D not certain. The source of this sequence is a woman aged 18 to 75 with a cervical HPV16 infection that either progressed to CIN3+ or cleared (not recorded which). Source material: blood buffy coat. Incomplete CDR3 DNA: TGTGCCAGCAGCTACAATTATGGT. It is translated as CASSYNYG. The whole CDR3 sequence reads CASSYNYGQYF.